The 29 T cell receptor beta chains in this list originate from one sample, sequenced in a study of shared clonotypes between healthy human individuals. The table came from immunoSEQ multiplex PCR; TCRdb's copy has only in-frame clones and leaves some out. The table records about 1.1 million clones, approximately 80% of them present only once. Material for sequencing was memory CD4+ T cells from PBMCs. Subset given: CD45RA-negative fraction. Receptor source: a young man in good health. Some clones in this sample may be carry-over from other donors' samples.

The chain carries TRBV7-6 and TRBJ2-2; 7 nucleotides align to TRBD1. This CDR3 has 16 residues. The germline V gene encodes CDR1 SGHVS and CDR2 FNYEAQ. Unmatched junction bases numbered 10, after V lost 5 bases and J lost 4 bases. CDR3 residues: CASSPRQGFGTGELFF. The DNA of the CDR3 is TGTGCCAGCAGCCCAAGACAGGGTTTCGGCACCGGGGAGCTGTTTTTT.

This CDR3 reads CASSWDSNRQETQYF. The DNA for the CDR3 is TGTGCCAGCAGCTGGGACAGCAACCGACAAGAGACCCAGTACTTC. The chain has TRBV6-5 and TRBJ2-5; 7 bases fit TRBD1. Unmatched junction bases numbered 9, after V lost 6 bases and J lost 2 bases. The CDR3 runs 15 residues. CDR1 is MNHEY and CDR2 is SVGAGI in the germline V gene.

This chain joins TRBV7-2 and TRBJ1-2, with a weak D call TRBD1 (5 bases). The V and J ends lost 5 bases and 6 bases respectively, with 19 bases between them. The CDR3 runs 15 residues. In germline, CDR1 is SGHTA, CDR2 FQGNSA. As DNA, the CDR3 is TGTGCCAGCAGCACCAAACGGCAGGGATCTGATGGCTACACCTTC. Translation gives CASSTKRQGSDGYTF.

The chain carries TRBV18 and TRBJ2-1, with TRBD2 identical over 12 bases. CDR3 length equals 16 residues. Germline-derived CDR1 and CDR2 are KGHSH and LQKENI. The V and J ends lost 1 base and 7 bases, in that order; junction bases with no gene match: 5. The CDR3 region has the DNA TGTGCCAGCTCACCACGACTAGCGGGAGCTGGTAATGAGCAGTTCTTC. This sequence encodes CASSPRLAGAGNEQFF.

The chain couples TRBV11-3 to TRBJ2-2, with D possibly TRBD1 on 6 matching bases. The V end was cut by 1 base, the J end by 0 bases, with 9 bases between. CDR1 is SGHNT and CDR2 is YENEEA in the germline V gene. The CDR3 runs 16 residues. The CDR3 protein is CASSLGGGSNTGELFF. The CDR3 region has the DNA TGTGCCAGCAGCTTAGGTGGGGGCTCGAACACCGGGGAGCTGTTTTTT.

The rearrangement joins TRBV15 to TRBJ1-2; D is unresolved. Trimming pared 1 base from V and 8 bases from J, leaving 14 bases between. This CDR3 has 14 residues. Per the germline V gene, CDR1 is LNHNV and CDR2 is YYDKDF (reference sequence). DNA for the CDR3: TGTGCCACCAGCAGAGGGGCGCCCTCCGCAGGCTACACCTTC. Its protein is CATSRGAPSAGYTF.

The chain carries TRBV18 and TRBJ2-5, with D uncertain. The germline V gene encodes CDR1 KGHSH and CDR2 LQKENI. Deletions cut 2 bases from V and 11 bases from J, with 15 bases between. The CDR3 length is 13 residues. In nucleotides, the CDR3 is TGTGCCAGCTCACCAGTTCCCTCGGCAGAGCAGTACTTC. Translating gives CASSPVPSAEQYF.

A few counts support this clone. The rearrangement uses TRBV30 and TRBJ2-3; TRBD2 might be the D (5 bases). Trimming pared 5 bases from V and 5 bases from J, leaving 14 bases between. The germline V gene encodes CDR1 GTSNPN and CDR2 SVGIG (reference sequence). This CDR3 contains 13 residues. CDR3 loop: CAWEGLVGDTQYF. CDR3 sequence (DNA): TGTGCCTGGGAGGGCTTGGTTGGAGATACGCAGTATTTT.

The chain recombines TRBV4-1 with TRBJ1-2, with 7 nucleotides matching TRBD1. The CDR3 runs to 18 residues. Trimming took 1 base from V and 7 from J; bases not matched to a gene: 18. From germline, CDR1 is MGHRA and CDR2 YSYEKL. CDR3 protein: CASSQGPGQVLYWGGYTF. CDR3 nucleotides: TGCGCCAGCAGCCAAGGGCCAGGACAGGTCCTCTACTGGGGTGGCTACACCTTC.

This clone showed up just a few times. The rearrangement uses TRBV28 and TRBJ2-7; D is possibly TRBD2 (6 bases). Germline assignment: CDR1 MDHEN and CDR2 SYDVKM. The CDR3 is made up of 16 amino acids. With 7 bases removed from V and 0 bases from J, the gap between germline ends came to 19 bases. As DNA, the CDR3 is TGTGCCAGCACCTCCAGCCGGGGGAGAAGCTCCTACGAGCAGTACTTC. Its translation: CASTSSRGRSSYEQYF. The variable domain in full, completed from reference TRBV28 and TRBJ2-7, reads DVKVTQSSRYLVKRTGEKVFLECVQDMDHENMFWYRQDPGLGLRLIYFSYDVKMKEKGDIPEGYSVSREKKERFSLILESASTNQTSMYLCASTSSRGRSSYEQYFGPGTRLTVT.

The genes are TRBV29-1 and TRBJ2-2; tentative D call: TRBD2 (5 bases). V lost 4 bases and J 6 bases, leaving 15 bases between the germline ends. Germline V gene lookup returns CDR1 SQVTM and CDR2 ANQGSEA. The CDR3 length is 14 residues. The CDR3 bases are TGCAGCGTTGTGGACGATTGGGGAGCCGGGGAGCTGTTTTTT. Translation gives CSVVDDWGAGELFF.

Worth noting for this clone: At the DNA level, this CDR3 is encoded by other sequences in the same sample as well. V and J are TRBV5-1 and TRBJ1-1, with 7 bases matching TRBD1. CDR1 SGHRS and CDR2 YFSETQ come from the germline V gene. The CDR3 totals 14 residues. The trim removed 3 bases at V and 1 base at J, leaving 3 bases unmatched. The CDR3 DNA follows: TGCGCCAGCAGCTGGGGGACAGCGAACACTGAAGCTTTCTTT. Translated: CASSWGTANTEAFF.

The chain links TRBV28 to TRBJ1-1; 12 bases match TRBD1. The trim removed 8 bases at V and 4 bases at J, leaving 11 bases unmatched. Germline CDR1 MDHEN, CDR2 SYDVKM. This CDR3 spans 16 amino acids. The CDR3 here is CASPSRDRGLGTEAFF. DNA of the CDR3: TGTGCCAGCCCAAGCCGGGACAGGGGGCTCGGCACTGAAGCTTTCTTT. Supplemented by reference TRBV28 and TRBJ1-1, the full variable domain reads DVKVTQSSRYLVKRTGEKVFLECVQDMDHENMFWYRQDPGLGLRLIYFSYDVKMKEKGDIPEGYSVSREKKERFSLILESASTNQTSMYLCASPSRDRGLGTEAFFGQGTRLTVV.

The CDR3 is CASRRGTSGDIQYF. DNA of the CDR3: TGCGCCAGCAGACGCGGGACATCCGGGGACATTCAGTACTTC. The chain links TRBV5-1 to TRBJ2-4; D assignment may be TRBD1 or TRBD2 (6 bases each). CDR1 and CDR2 (germline): SGHRS, YFSETQ. CDR3 size: 14 residues. V gave up 5 bases and J gave up 8 bases, with 17 bases separating them.

The chain combines TRBV5-1 with TRBJ1-2; D is undetermined. V lost 0 bases to trimming and J lost 0 bases, with 12 bases between them. There are 16 residues in the CDR3. Germline V CDR1 and CDR2: SGHRS, YFSETQ. The DNA of the CDR3 is TGCGCCAGCAGCTTGGGTCTCGGCAGCTCTAACTATGGCTACACCTTC. Its protein is CASSLGLGSSNYGYTF.

CDR3 nucleotide sequence: TGTGCCTGGGACGGGACTAGCGGGAGTCTGTACGAGCAGTACTTC. It codes for CAWDGTSGSLYEQYF. The chain combines TRBV30 with TRBJ2-7; 14 nucleotides agree with TRBD2. CDR3 length: 15 amino acids. V dropped 5 bases and J dropped 4; count of bases not matched to a gene: 7. Germline CDR1 reads GTSNPN; CDR2 reads SVGIG (reference sequence).

The rearrangement joins TRBV6-5 to TRBJ1-4; D gene unclear. Trimming took 3 bases from V and 5 from J, leaving 13 bases between them. Germline V gene data show CDR1 as MNHEY and CDR2 as SVGAGI. The CDR3 consists of 15 residues. CDR3 loop: CASSYERGENEKLFF. The DNA for the CDR3 is TGTGCCAGCAGTTATGAGAGAGGAGAAAATGAAAAACTGTTTTTT.

The chain is built from TRBV11-2 and TRBJ1-2; unclear D gene. CDR1 and CDR2 from the germline V gene are SGHAT and FQNNGV. The CDR3 is 14 amino acids. V lost 5 bases, J lost 3 bases, and 13 bases lay in between. The CDR3 loop is CASSTSGGYYGYTF. The CDR3 DNA is TGTGCCAGCAGCACGTCCGGCGGGTACTATGGCTACACCTTC.

Notes on this clone: A read error may explain this, as a much larger clone is one base away. The CDR3 here is CASSLALAEDYEQYF. The CDR3 nucleotides read TGTGCCAGCAGCTTAGCTCTAGCGGAAGACTACGAGCAGTACTTC. The chain uses TRBV13 and TRBJ2-7, with 7 bases that match TRBD2. The CDR3 extends over 15 amino acids. CDR1 and CDR2 (germline): PRHDT, FYEKMQ (reference sequence). J lost 3 bases, V lost 1 base, and 6 bases had no gene match.

This clone was detected once. The chain couples TRBV23-1 to TRBJ2-1; no firm D call. TRBV23-1 is treated as an ORF (open reading frame) with a function not yet certain. This CDR3 contains 14 residues. V was cut by 4 bases and J by 8 bases, with 15 bases left in between. The DNA of the CDR3 is TGCGCCAGCAGTCCCCCCACCGGCCGGGATGAGCAGTTCTTC. It is translated as CASSPPTGRDEQFF.

The count of this clone is one. The chain recombines TRBV7-8 with TRBJ2-3, with TRBD2 as a possible D gene (5 bases). Trimming removed 1 base at V and 1 base at J, with 9 bases between. Germline V gene sequence: CDR1 SGHVS, CDR2 FQNEAQ. CDR3 size: 15 residues. The CDR3 sequence is CASSLVVGGTDTQYF. CDR3 DNA: TGTGCCAGCAGCTTAGTAGTCGGGGGCACAGATACGCAGTATTTT.

The sample holds a few counts of this clone. This may be a read error, as it is one base from a much larger clone. The rearrangement joins TRBV6-6 to TRBJ1-4; no clear D. CDR1 and CDR2 from the germline V gene are MNHNY and SVGAGI (reference sequence). This CDR3 has 11 residues. Trimming pared 5 bases from V and 7 bases from J, leaving 5 bases between. This CDR3 reads CASSRGEKLFF. CDR3 bases: TGTGCCAGCAGTCGAGGTGAAAAACTGTTTTTT.

The chain uses TRBV18 and TRBJ2-5, with D perhaps matching TRBD2 (5 bases). Germline assignment: CDR1 KGHSH and CDR2 LQKENI. This CDR3 region has 15 residues. V gave up 2 bases and J gave up 2 bases, with 12 bases separating them. This chain's CDR3 is CASSPARGGQETQYF. The DNA of the CDR3 is TGTGCCAGCTCACCAGCCCGCGGAGGACAAGAGACCCAGTACTTC.

The rearrangement uses TRBV9 and TRBJ2-2, with D maybe TRBD1 (5 bases). Germline loops: CDR1 SGDLS, CDR2 YYNGEE. Trimming took off 4 bases at V and 2 bases at J, with 12 bases between the two ends. This CDR3 comprises 15 residues. CDR3 sequence: CASSHRPGNTGELFF. DNA of the CDR3: TGTGCCAGCAGCCACAGGCCCGGAAACACCGGGGAGCTGTTTTTT.

J is TRBJ1-3 and V is TRBV15; D remains ambiguous. The ends were cut back, 0 bases at V and 0 bases at J, with 12 bases in the middle. This CDR3 region has 17 residues. Looked up from germline, CDR1 is LNHNV and CDR2 is YYDKDF (reference sequence). CDR3 loop: CATSRDKTSSSGNTIYF. In DNA, the CDR3 is TGTGCCACCAGCAGAGATAAAACTTCTAGCTCTGGAAACACCATATATTTT.

The chain carries TRBV7-9 and TRBJ1-1; tentative D call: TRBD1 (5 bases). The CDR3 runs to 15 residues. The ends were cut back, 5 bases at V and 1 base at J, with 14 bases in the middle. The germline V gene has CDR1 SEHNR and CDR2 FQNEAQ (reference sequence). The CDR3: CASSPRRGSNTEAFF. Written as DNA, the CDR3 is TGTGCCAGCAGCCCGAGACGGGGGTCGAACACTGAAGCTTTCTTT. Full variable domain (remainder filled in from reference TRBV7-9 and TRBJ1-1): DTGVSQNPRHKITKRGQNVTFRCDPISEHNRLYWYRQTLGQGPEFLTYFQNEAQLEKSRLLSDRFSAERPKGSFSTLEIQRTEQGDSAMYLCASSPRRGSNTEAFFGQGTRLTVV.

V and J are TRBV28 and TRBJ2-7, with 9 nucleotides matching TRBD2. CDR1 MDHEN and CDR2 SYDVKM come from the germline V gene. V lost 5 bases to trimming and J lost 4 bases; unmatched junction nucleotides: 9. The CDR3 has 15 amino acids. The CDR3 loop reads CASSLQTGLAYEQYF. DNA for the CDR3: TGTGCCAGCAGTCTCCAAACGGGACTAGCTTACGAGCAGTACTTC.

V usage is TRBV7-9 and J usage is TRBJ1-2, with unresolved D. V lost 10 bases to trimming and J lost 4 bases, with 16 bases between them. Germline V gives CDR1 SEHNR, CDR2 FQNEAQ (reference sequence). This CDR3 spans 13 amino acids. CDR3 region: CAIISGRSYGYTF. The CDR3 DNA reads TGTGCCATCATCAGTGGAAGGTCCTATGGCTACACCTTC.

V and J are TRBV7-2 and TRBJ1-3; 8 bases match TRBD1. CDR1 and CDR2 (germline): SGHTA, FQGNSA. J was trimmed by 0 bases and V by 7 bases; bases with no gene match: 5. This CDR3 is 15 amino acids long. CDR3 in amino acids: CASTKTGGSGNTIYF. The CDR3 DNA follows: TGTGCCAGCACCAAAACAGGGGGCTCTGGAAACACCATATATTTT.